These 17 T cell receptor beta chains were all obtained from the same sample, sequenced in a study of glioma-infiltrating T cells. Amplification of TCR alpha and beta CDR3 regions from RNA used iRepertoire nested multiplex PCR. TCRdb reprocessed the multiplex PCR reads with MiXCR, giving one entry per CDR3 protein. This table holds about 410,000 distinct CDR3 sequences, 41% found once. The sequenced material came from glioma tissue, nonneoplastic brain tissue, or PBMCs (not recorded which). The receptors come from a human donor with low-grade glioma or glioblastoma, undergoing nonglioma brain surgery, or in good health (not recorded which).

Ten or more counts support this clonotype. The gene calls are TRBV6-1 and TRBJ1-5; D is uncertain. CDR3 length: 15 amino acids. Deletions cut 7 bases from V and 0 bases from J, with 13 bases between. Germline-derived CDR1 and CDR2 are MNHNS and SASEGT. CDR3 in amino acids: CASKAAGYSNQPQHF. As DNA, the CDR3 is TGTGCCAGCAAAGCGGCTGGCTATAGCAATCAGCCCCAGCATTTT.

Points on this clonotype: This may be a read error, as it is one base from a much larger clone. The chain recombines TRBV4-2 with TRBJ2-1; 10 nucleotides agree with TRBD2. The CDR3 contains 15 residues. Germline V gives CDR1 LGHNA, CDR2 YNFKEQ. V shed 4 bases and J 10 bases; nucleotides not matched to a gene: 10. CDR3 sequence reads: CASSREREGQYEQFF. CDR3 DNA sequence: TGTGCCAGCAGCCGAGAGCGGGAGGGCCAGTACGAGCAGTTCTTC.

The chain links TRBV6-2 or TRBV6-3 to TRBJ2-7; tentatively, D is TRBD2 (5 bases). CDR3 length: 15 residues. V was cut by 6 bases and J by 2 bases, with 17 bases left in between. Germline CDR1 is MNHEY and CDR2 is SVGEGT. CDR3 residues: CASSPRGSRTYEQYF. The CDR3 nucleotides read TGTGCCAGCAGCCCACGGGGATCGCGTACCTACGAGCAGTACTTC.

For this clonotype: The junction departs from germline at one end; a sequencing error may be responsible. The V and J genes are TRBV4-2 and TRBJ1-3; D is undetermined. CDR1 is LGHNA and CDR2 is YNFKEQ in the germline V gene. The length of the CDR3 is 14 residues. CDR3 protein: CASGQESSGNTIYF. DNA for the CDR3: TGTGCCAGCGGCCAAGAAAGCTCTGGAAACACCATATATTTT.

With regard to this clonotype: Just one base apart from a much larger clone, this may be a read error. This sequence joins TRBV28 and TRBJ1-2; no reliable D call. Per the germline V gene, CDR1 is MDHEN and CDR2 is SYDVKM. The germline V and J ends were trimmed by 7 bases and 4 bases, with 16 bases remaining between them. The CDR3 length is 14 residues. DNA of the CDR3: TGTGCCAGCACCCTAAGGTGGCAGGTCTATGGCTACACCTTC. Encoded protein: CASTLRWQVYGYTF.

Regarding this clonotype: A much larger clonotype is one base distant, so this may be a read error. CDR3 loop: CASSYWGIAGNTICF. CDR3 coding DNA: TGTGCCAGCAGTTACTGGGGTATTGCTGGAAACACCATATGTTTT. The chain couples TRBV6-2 or TRBV6-3 to TRBJ1-3; no clear D. CDR3 length: 15 residues. From germline, CDR1 is MNHEY and CDR2 SVGEGT.

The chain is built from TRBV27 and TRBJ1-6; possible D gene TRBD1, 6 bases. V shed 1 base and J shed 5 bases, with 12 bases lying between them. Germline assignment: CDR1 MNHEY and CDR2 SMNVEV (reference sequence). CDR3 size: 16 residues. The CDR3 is CASSLWGRGNNSPLHF. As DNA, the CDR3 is TGTGCCAGCAGTTTATGGGGCAGGGGAAATAATTCACCCCTCCACTTT.

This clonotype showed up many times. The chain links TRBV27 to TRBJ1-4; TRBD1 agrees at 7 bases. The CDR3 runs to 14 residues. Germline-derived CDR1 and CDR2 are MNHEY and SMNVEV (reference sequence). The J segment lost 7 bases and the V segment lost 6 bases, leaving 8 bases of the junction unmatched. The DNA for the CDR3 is TGTGCCAGCAGAACCGGGACAGCCCTTGAAAAACTGTTTTTT. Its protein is CASRTGTALEKLFF.

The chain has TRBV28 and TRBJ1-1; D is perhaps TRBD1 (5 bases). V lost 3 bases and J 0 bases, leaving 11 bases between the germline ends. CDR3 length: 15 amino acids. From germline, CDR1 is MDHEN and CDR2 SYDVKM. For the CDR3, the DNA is TGTGCCAGCAGTTTCGGGGGGGTTATGAACACTGAAGCTTTCTTT. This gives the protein CASSFGGVMNTEAFF. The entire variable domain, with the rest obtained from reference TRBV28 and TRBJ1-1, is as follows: DVKVTQSSRYLVKRTGEKVFLECVQDMDHENMFWYRQDPGLGLRLIYFSYDVKMKEKGDIPEGYSVSREKKERFSLILESASTNQTSMYLCASSFGGVMNTEAFFGQGTRLTVV.

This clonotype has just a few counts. This chain's CDR3 is CASTRRDGIDPQYF. CDR3 sequence (DNA): TGTGCCAGCACCCGCCGGGACGGTATCGATCCGCAGTACTTC. V and J are TRBV28 and TRBJ2-7; the D gene could be TRBD1 or TRBD2 (5 bases each). V gave up 7 bases and J gave up 9 bases, with 22 bases separating them. CDR1 and CDR2 from the germline V gene are MDHEN and SYDVKM. The CDR3 has 14 amino acids.

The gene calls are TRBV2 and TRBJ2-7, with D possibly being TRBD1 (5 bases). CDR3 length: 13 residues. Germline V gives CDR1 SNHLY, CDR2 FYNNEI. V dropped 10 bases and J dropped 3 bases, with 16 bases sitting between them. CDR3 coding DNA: TGTGCCACCGTAATAAGCGACAGCTACGAGCAGTACTTC. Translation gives CATVISDSYEQYF. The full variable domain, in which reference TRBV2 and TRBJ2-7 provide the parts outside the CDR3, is EPEVTQTPSHQVTQMGQEVILRCVPISNHLYFYWYRQILGQKVEFLVSFYNNEISEKSEIFDDQFSVERPDGSNFTLKIRSTKLEDSAMYFCATVISDSYEQYFGPGTRLTVT.

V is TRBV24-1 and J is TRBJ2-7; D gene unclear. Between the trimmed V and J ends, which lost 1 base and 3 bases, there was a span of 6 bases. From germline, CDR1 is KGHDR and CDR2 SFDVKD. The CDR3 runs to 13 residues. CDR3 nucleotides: TGTGCCACCAGTGATTTTGGACGCTACGAGCAGTACTTC. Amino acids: CATSDFGRYEQYF.

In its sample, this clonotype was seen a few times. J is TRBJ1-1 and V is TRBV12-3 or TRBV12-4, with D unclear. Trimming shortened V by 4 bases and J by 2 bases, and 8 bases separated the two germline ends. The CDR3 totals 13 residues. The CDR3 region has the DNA TGTGCCAGCAGTTATACCGGTAACACTGAAGCTTTCTTT. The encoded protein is CASSYTGNTEAFF.

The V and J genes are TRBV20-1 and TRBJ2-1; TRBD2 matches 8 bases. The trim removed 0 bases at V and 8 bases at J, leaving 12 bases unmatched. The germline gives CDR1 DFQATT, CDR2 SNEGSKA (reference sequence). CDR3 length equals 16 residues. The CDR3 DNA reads TGCAGTGCTAGAGATCTTCCTGTCACACTAGCGGATGAGCAGTTCTTC. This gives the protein CSARDLPVTLADEQFF.

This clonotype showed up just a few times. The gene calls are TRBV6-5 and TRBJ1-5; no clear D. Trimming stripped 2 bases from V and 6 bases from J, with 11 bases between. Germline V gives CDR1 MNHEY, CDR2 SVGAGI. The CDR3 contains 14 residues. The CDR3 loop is CASSYGMGSQPQHF. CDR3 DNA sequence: TGTGCCAGCAGTTACGGTATGGGCAGTCAGCCCCAGCATTTT.

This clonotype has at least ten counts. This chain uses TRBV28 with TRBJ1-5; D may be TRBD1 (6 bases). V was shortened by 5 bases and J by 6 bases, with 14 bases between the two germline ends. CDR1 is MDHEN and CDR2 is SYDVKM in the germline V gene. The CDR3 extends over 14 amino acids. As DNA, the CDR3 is TGTGCCAGCAGTATCACACAGGGTTTTCAGCCCCAGCATTTT. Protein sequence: CASSITQGFQPQHF.

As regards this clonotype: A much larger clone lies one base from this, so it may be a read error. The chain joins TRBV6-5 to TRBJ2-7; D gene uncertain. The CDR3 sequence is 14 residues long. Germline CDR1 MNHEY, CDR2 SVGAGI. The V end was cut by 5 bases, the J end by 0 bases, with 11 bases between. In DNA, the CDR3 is TGTGCCAGCAGTCTCAAGGAAAACTCCTACGAGCAGTACTTC. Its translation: CASSLKENSYEQYF.